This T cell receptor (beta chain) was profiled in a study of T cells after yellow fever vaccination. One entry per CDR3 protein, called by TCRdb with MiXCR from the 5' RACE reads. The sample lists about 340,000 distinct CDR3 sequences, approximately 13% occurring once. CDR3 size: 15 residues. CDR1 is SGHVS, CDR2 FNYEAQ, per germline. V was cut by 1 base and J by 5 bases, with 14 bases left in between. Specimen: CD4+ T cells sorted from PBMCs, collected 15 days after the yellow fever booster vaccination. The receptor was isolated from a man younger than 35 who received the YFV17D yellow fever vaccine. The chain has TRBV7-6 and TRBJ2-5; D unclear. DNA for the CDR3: TGTGCCAGCAGCTTAGGTTCGGCCCCCTTCGAGACCCAGTACTTC. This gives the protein CASSLGSAPFETQYF.